This entry features one T cell receptor (beta chain) sequence. The sample comes from a study of monozygotic twins with cystic fibrosis. The method was immunoSEQ multiplex PCR; TCRdb's version includes in-frame clones alone and lacks a portion of them. The sample lists about 36,000 clones; around nine tenths were seen once. Per the germline V gene, CDR1 is SNHLY and CDR2 is FYNNEI. The germline V and J ends were trimmed by 7 bases and 0 bases, with 15 bases remaining between them. This CDR3 is built from 15 residues. This chain links TRBV2 with TRBJ1-2, with D unresolved. This receptor was identified in a boy younger than 10 with cystic fibrosis. Material: blood. CDR3 residues: CASKDARMTNYGYTF. The CDR3 DNA follows: TGTGCCAGCAAAGACGCCCGCATGACTAACTATGGCTACACCTTC.